This TCR beta chain was observed in a study of T cells expressing NK-cell markers. General study findings and limits: The study found these clonotypes also leading the CD3+CD56-NKG2C+ fraction in a handful of donors.

The germline CDR1 and CDR2 sequences are SGHNT and YYREEE (reference sequence). The length of the CDR3 is 14 residues. On this clonotype: Its matching antigen is unknown.

Following a re-call of the 5' RACE reads, TCRdb has one entry per CDR3 protein and lacks DNA. The sample's table shows 200,000 to 300,000 distinct CDR3 sequences. The sample consisted of blood T cells: a sorted CD56 or NKG2C T cell subset, CD4+ or CD8+ T cells, or bulk PBMC T cells (not recorded which). This chain links TRBV5-4 with TRBJ1-2; there is no DNA to check the TCRdb D call of TRBD1. The receptor was isolated from a man between 18 and 35 years old in good health. The CDR3 protein is CASTGTGSAYGYTF.